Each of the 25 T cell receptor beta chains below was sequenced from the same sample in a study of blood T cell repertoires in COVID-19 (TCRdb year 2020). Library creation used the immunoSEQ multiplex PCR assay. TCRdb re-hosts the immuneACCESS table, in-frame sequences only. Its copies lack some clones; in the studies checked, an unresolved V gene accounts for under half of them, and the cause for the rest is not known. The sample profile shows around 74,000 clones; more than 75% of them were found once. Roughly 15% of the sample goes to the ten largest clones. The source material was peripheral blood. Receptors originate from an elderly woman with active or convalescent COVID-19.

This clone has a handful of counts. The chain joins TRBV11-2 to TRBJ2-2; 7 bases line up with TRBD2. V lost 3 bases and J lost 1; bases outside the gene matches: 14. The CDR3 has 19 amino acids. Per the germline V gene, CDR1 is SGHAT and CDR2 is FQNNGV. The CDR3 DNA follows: TGTGCCAGCAGCTTCCACCCTCCCTCGGGGAGGGTGAACACCGGGGAGCTGTTTTTT. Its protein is CASSFHPPSGRVNTGELFF. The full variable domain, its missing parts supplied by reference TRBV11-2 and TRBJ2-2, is EAGVAQSPRYKIIEKRQSVAFWCNPISGHATLYWYQQILGQGPKLLIQFQNNGVVDDSQLPKDRFSAERLKGVDSTLKIQPAKLEDSAVYLCASSFHPPSGRVNTGELFFGEGSRLTVL.

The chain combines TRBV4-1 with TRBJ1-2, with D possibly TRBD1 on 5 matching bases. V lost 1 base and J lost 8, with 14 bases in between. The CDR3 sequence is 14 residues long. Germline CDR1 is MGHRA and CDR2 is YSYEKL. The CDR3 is CASSQAGDHLGYTF. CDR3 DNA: TGCGCCAGCAGCCAAGCGGGGGATCACCTAGGCTACACCTTC.

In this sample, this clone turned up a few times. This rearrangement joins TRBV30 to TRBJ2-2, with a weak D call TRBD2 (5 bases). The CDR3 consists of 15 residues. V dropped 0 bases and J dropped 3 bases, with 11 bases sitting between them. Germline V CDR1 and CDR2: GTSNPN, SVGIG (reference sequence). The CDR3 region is CAWSVGESDTGELFF. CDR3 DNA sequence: TGTGCCTGGAGTGTGGGAGAGAGTGACACCGGGGAGCTGTTTTTT.

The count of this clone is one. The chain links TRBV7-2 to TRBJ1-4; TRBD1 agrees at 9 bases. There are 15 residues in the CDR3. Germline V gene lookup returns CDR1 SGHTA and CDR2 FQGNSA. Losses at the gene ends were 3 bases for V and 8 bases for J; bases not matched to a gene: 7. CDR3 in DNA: TGTGCCAGCAGCTTCCCGGGACAGGGAACGGAAAAACTGTTTTTT. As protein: CASSFPGQGTEKLFF.

In DNA form, the CDR3 reads TGTGCCAGCAGCCCCTCGGGACTAGCGGCCCTAGATACGCAGTATTTT. Its translation: CASSPSGLAALDTQYF. This sequence joins TRBV7-9 and TRBJ2-3; the match to TRBD2 covers 11 bases. The V gene's germline CDR1 is SEHNR and CDR2 FQNEAQ (reference sequence). CDR3 size: 16 residues. V gave up 5 bases and J gave up 5 bases; unmatched junction bases: 9.

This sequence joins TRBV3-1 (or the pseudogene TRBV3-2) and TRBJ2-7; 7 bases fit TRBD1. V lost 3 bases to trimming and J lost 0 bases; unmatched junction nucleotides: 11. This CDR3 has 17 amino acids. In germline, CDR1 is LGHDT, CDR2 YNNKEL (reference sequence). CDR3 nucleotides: TGTGCCAGCAGCCACAACCCGGGACAGACGAGCTCCTACGAGCAGTACTTC. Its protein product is CASSHNPGQTSSYEQYF.

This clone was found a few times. Written as DNA, the CDR3 is TGTGCCAGCAGCCCAGGGGGTTCTTCCTTTGAAGCTTTCTTT. Amino acid sequence: CASSPGGSSFEAFF. This chain joins TRBV7-3 and TRBJ1-1, with 7 positions matching TRBD1. From germline, CDR1 is SGHTA and CDR2 FQGTGA. Germline trimming cut 5 bases from V and 7 bases from J; bases unmatched to any gene: 10. The length of the CDR3 is 14 residues.

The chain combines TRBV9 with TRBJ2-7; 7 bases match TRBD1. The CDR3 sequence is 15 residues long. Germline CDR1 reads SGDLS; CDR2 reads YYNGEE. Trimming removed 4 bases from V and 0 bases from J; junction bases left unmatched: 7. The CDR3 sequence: CASSPDRVSSYEQYF. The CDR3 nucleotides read TGTGCCAGCAGCCCAGACAGGGTGAGCTCCTACGAGCAGTACTTC.

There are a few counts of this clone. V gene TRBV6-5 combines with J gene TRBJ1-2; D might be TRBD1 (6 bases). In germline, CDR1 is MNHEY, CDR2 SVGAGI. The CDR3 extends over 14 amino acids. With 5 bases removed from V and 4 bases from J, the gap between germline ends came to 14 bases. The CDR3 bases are TGTGCCAGCAGTACCGGACAGACTCTCTATGGCTACACCTTC. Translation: CASSTGQTLYGYTF.

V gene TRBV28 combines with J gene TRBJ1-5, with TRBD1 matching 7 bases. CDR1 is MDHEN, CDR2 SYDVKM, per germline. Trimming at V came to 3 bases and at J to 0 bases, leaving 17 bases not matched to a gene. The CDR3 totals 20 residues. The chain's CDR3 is CASSFFKQGQILYSNQPQHF. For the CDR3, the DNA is TGTGCCAGCAGTTTCTTTAAGCAGGGACAGATACTGTATAGCAATCAGCCCCAGCATTTT.

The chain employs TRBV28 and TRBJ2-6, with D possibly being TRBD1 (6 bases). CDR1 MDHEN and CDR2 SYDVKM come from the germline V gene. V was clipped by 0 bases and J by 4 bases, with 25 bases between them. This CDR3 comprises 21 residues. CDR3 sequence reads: CASSLWGLRQALPLGANVLTF. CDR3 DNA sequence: TGTGCCAGCAGTTTATGGGGGCTGCGACAGGCCCTTCCCTTAGGGGCCAACGTCCTGACTTTC.

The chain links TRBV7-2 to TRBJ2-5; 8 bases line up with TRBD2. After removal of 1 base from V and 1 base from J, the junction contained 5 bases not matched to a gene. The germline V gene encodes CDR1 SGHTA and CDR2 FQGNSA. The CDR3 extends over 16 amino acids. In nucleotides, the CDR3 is TGTGCCAGCAGCTTAGGGGGCGGGGGGCTCCAAGAGACCCAGTACTTC. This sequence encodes CASSLGGGGLQETQYF.

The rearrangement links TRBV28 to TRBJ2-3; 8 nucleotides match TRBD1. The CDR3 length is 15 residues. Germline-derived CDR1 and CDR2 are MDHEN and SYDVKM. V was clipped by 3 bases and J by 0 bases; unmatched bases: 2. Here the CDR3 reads CASSLGQASTDTQYF. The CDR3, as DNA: TGTGCCAGCAGTTTGGGACAGGCTAGCACAGATACGCAGTATTTT.

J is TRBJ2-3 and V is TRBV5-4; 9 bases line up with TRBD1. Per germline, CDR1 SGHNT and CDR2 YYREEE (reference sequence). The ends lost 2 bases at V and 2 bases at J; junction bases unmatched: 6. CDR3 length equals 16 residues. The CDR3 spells CASSFLQGAPTDTQYF. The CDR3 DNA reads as TGTGCCAGCAGCTTCTTACAGGGGGCGCCCACAGATACGCAGTATTTT.

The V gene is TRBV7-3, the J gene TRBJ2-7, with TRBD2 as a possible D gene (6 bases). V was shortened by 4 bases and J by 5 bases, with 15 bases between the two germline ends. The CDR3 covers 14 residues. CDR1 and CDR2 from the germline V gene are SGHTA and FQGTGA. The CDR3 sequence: CASSSQGGIDEQYF. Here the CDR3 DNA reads TGTGCCAGCAGCTCCCAGGGCGGGATTGACGAGCAGTACTTC.

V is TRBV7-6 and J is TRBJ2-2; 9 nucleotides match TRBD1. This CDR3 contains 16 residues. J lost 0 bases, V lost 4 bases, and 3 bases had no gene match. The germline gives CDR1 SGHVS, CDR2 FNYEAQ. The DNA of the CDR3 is TGTGCCAGCAGCTCACGACAGGGGGCGAACACCGGGGAGCTGTTTTTT. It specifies CASSSRQGANTGELFF. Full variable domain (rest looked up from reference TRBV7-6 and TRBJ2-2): GAGVSQSPRYKVTKRGQDVALRCDPISGHVSLYWYRQALGQGPEFLTYFNYEAQQDKSGLPNDRFSAERPEGSISTLTIQRTEQRDSAMYRCASSSRQGANTGELFFGEGSRLTVL.

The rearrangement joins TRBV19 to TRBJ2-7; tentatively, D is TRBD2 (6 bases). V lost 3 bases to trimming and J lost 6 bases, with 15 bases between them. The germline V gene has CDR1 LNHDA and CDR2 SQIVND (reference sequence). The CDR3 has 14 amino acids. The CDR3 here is CASSMRAQGGEQYF. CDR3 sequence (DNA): TGTGCCAGTAGTATGCGGGCGCAGGGAGGCGAGCAGTACTTC. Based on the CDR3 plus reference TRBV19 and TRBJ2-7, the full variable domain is DGGITQSPKYLFRKEGQNVTLSCEQNLNHDAMYWYRQDPGQGLRLIYYSQIVNDFQKGDIAEGYSVSREKKESFPLTVTSAQKNPTAFYLCASSMRAQGGEQYFGPGTRLTVT.

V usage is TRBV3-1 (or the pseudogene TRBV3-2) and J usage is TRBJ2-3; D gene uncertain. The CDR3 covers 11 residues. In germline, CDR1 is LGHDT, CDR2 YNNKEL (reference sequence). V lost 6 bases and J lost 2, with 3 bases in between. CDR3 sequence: CASSLTDTQYF. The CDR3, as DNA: TGTGCCAGCAGTCTCACAGATACGCAGTATTTT.

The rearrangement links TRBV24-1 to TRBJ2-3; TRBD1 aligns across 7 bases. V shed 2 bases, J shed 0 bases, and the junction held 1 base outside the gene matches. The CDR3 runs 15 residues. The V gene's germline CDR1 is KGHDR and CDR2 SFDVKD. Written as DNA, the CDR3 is TGTGCCACCAGTGATTGGGACAGAAGCACAGATACGCAGTATTTT. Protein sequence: CATSDWDRSTDTQYF.

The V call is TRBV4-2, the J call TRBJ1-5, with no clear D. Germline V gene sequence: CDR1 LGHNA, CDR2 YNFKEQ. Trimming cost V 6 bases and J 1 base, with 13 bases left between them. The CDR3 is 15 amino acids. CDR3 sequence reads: CASSQPGRSNQPQHF. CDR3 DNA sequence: TGTGCCAGCAGTCAGCCAGGTAGAAGCAATCAGCCCCAGCATTTT.

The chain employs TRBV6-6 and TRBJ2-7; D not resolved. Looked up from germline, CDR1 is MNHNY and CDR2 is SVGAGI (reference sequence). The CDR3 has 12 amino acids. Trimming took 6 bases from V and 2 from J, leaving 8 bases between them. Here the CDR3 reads CASRNSAYEQYF. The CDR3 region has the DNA TGTGCCAGCAGAAACAGTGCCTACGAGCAGTACTTC.

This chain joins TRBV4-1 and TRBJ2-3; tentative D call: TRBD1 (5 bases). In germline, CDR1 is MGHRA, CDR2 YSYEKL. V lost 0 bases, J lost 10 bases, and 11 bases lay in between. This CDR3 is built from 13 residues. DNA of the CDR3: TGCGCCAGCAGCCAAGAAGGTGGGGCTGCGCAGTATTTT. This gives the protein CASSQEGGAAQYF.

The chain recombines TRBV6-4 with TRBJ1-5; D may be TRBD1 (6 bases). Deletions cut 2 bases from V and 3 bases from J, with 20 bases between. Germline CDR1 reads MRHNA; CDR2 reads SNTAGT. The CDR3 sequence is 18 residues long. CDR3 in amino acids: CASSDSQGWAGDNQPQHF. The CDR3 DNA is TGTGCCAGCAGTGACAGTCAAGGGTGGGCAGGGGACAATCAGCCCCAGCATTTT.

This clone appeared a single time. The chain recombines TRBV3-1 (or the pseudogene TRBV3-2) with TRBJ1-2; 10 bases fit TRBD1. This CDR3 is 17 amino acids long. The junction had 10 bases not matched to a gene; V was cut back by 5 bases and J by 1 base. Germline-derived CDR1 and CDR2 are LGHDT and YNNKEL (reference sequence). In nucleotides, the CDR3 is TGTGCCAGCAGCTTGCGACAGGGGGCAAGGATTAACTATGGCTACACCTTC. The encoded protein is CASSLRQGARINYGYTF.

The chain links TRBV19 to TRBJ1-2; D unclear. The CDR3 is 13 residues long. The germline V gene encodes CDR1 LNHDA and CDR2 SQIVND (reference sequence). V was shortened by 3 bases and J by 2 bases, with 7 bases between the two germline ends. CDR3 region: CASSMAANYGYTF. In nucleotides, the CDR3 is TGTGCCAGTAGTATGGCGGCGAACTATGGCTACACCTTC.